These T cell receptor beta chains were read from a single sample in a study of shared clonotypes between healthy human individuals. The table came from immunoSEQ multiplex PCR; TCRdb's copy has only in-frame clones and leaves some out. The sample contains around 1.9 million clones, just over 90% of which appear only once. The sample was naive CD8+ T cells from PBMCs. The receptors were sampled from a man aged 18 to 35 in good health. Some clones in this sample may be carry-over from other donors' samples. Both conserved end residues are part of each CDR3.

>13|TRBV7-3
CASSDTRDSEQYF
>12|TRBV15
CATSRDLGELFF
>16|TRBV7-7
CASSTTLAGWNNEQFF
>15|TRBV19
CASSDLTRAGGEQYF
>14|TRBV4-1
CASSQVGFNEKLFF
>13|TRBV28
CASRISGSYEQYF
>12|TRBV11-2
CASRYTPNEQFF
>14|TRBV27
CASSPRTGSYEQYF
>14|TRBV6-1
CATALAGGFVEQYF
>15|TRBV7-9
CASSSRTQTNTEAFF
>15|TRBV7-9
CASSWWMTSTDTQYF
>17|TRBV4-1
CASSQDGGTSGRETQYF
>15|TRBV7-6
CASSPQDLLGEKLFF
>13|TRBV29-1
CSVEGGRSYGYTF
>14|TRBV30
CAWSDPISNQPQHF
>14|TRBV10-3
CATERDGFKNIQYF
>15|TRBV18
CASSPRPGAYNEQFF
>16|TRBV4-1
CASSQVRDRGRQPQHF
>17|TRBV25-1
CASSERGLAINTGELFF
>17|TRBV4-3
CASSQGVHRGKSEKLFF
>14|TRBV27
CASTKTGSNTEAFF
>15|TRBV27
CASSFRRTYPYEQYF
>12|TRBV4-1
CASSLTGNEQFF
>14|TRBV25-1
CASREGVSTDTQYF
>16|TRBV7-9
CASSTRLAGSLDEQYF
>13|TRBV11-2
CASSLVVNNEQFF
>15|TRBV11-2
CASSLEGARTDTQYF
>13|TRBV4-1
CASSQLLHHGYTF
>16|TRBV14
CASSPDPGQPSTEQYF